One sample yielded the 8 T cell receptor beta chains listed below, sequenced in a study of beta chain features in type 1 diabetes. Their antigen targets remain unknown. Every isolated RNA sample was fully reverse transcribed, so sequencing captured expressed TCRB transcripts. The repertoire was sequenced with immunoSEQ multiplex PCR; TCRdb's copy has only in-frame clones and lacks some. In the table there are 150,000 to 200,000 clones, around 8.4% of which are singletons. General study points: Within each of all four CD4+ subsets, Type 1 diabetes patients had TCRB CDR3s that were moderately but significantly shorter.

Material for sequencing was central memory CD4+ T cells from blood. These receptors came from a woman between 18 and 29 years old with type 1 diabetes.

This clone was seen a few times. V gene TRBV7-3 combines with J gene TRBJ1-2; TRBD1 matches 8 bases. CDR3 length: 14 residues. The V gene's germline CDR1 is SGHTA and CDR2 FQGTGA. The V and J ends lost 3 bases and 7 bases, in that order; junction bases with no gene match: 7. CDR3 region: CASSFGQGGGGYTF. As DNA, the CDR3 is TGTGCCAGCAGCTTCGGACAGGGAGGGGGTGGCTACACCTTC.

The chain couples TRBV11-3 to TRBJ2-1, with 7 bases lining up with TRBD2. This CDR3 is 15 amino acids long. V was clipped by 1 base and J by 4 bases; unmatched bases: 4. Germline V gene lookup returns CDR1 SGHNT and CDR2 YENEEA. CDR3 protein: CASSLVASGYNEQFF. The CDR3 bases are TGTGCCAGCAGCTTAGTTGCTAGCGGATACAATGAGCAGTTCTTC.

The chain joins TRBV4-2 to TRBJ2-7, with TRBD1 identical over 9 bases. The germline V gene has CDR1 LGHNA and CDR2 YNFKEQ. J lost 4 bases, V lost 1 base, and 11 bases had no gene match. The CDR3 is made up of 17 amino acids. CDR3 sequence: CASSQGVSGTGHYEQYF. As DNA, the CDR3 is TGTGCCAGCAGCCAAGGGGTTTCCGGGACAGGGCATTACGAGCAGTACTTC.

Only a few counts were recorded for this clone. The same CDR3 also results from other DNA sequences found in this sample. This chain connects TRBV14 to TRBJ2-2; 7 positions match TRBD1. The CDR3 covers 15 residues. J lost 1 base, V lost 6 bases, and 5 bases had no gene match. CDR1 and CDR2 from the germline V gene are SGHDN and FVKESK. For the CDR3, the DNA is TGTGCCAGCAGAAGACAGGGATTGAACACCGGGGAGCTGTTTTTT. It translates to CASRRQGLNTGELFF. The full variable domain, in which reference TRBV14 and TRBJ2-2 provide the parts outside the CDR3, is EAGVTQFPSHSVIEKGQTVTLRCDPISGHDNLYWYRRVMGKEIKFLLHFVKESKQDESGMPNNRFLAERTGGTYSTLKVQPAELEDSGVYFCASRRQGLNTGELFFGEGSRLTVL.

The table lists this clone with a few counts. The rearrangement links TRBV28 to TRBJ1-5; 7 positions agree with TRBD1. Germline CDR1 reads MDHEN; CDR2 reads SYDVKM. The CDR3 runs to 15 residues. After removal of 5 bases from V and 7 bases from J, the junction contained 11 bases not matched to a gene. The CDR3 here is CASSPGGQAGQPQHF. In nucleotides, the CDR3 is TGTGCCAGCAGTCCGGGCGGACAGGCTGGGCAGCCCCAGCATTTT.

The J gene is TRBJ1-2, the V gene TRBV14; no reliable D call. Trimming took off 6 bases at V and 3 bases at J, with 8 bases between the two ends. Germline V gene data show CDR1 as SGHDN and CDR2 as FVKESK. This CDR3 is 12 amino acids long. The CDR3 DNA reads TGTGCCAGCAGAGGAGCAGACTATGGCTACACCTTC. Amino acids: CASRGADYGYTF.

This clone was seen only a few times. The chain has TRBV4-1 and TRBJ2-2, with 7 nucleotides matching TRBD1. After removal of 4 bases from V and 1 base from J, the junction contained 12 bases not matched to a gene. The CDR3 totals 18 residues. In germline, CDR1 is MGHRA, CDR2 YSYEKL. The CDR3 DNA reads TGCGCCAGCAGCCCGGGACAGTTCGCTGGGTGGAACACCGGGGAGCTGTTTTTT. It encodes CASSPGQFAGWNTGELFF.

The chain uses TRBV5-6 and TRBJ1-1; 9 bases are a match to TRBD1. The germline V gene has CDR1 SGHDT and CDR2 YYEEEE. V dropped 0 bases and J dropped 3; count of bases not matched to a gene: 6. CDR3 length equals 16 residues. The CDR3 spells CASSLATRTGDTEAFF. DNA of the CDR3: TGTGCCAGCAGCTTGGCCACTCGGACAGGGGACACTGAAGCTTTCTTT. Full variable domain (rest looked up from reference TRBV5-6 and TRBJ1-1): DAGVTQSPTHLIKTRGQQVTLRCSPKSGHDTVSWYQQALGQGPQFIFQYYEEEERQRGNFPDRFSGHQFPNYSSELNVNALLLGDSALYLCASSLATRTGDTEAFFGQGTRLTVV.